Listed below are T cell receptor beta chains from one sample, sequenced in a study of CD8+CD57+ T cells in acquired aplastic anemia. TCRdb ran MiXCR on the reads and lists one entry per CDR3 protein. Of around 210,000 distinct CDR3 sequences in the sample, 55% to 65% were seen once. The sample taken for sequencing was sorted CD4+, CD8+, or CD8+CD57+ T cells (not recorded which) from PBMCs. These receptors came from a human donor with aplastic anemia. CDR3s include the opening cysteine and the closing phenylalanine or tryptophan. D genes are given only for firm matches. Where a row states a size, it is once, few, many or the class of an expanded clone; other rows omit it.

v_call	j_call	d_call	clone_size	cdr3_nt	cdr3_aa
TRBV6-5	TRBJ1-2	TRBD1	many	TGTGCCAGCAGCAACGAAGGGGGCTACTATGGCTACACCTTC	CASSNEGGYYGYTF
TRBV20-1	TRBJ2-3	TRBD2	few	TGCAGTCCACTAGCGGGAGGGGTCAATACGCAGTATTTT	CSPLAGGVNTQYF
TRBV2	TRBJ1-2	TRBD1	-	TGTGCCAGCGGGACAGGGGACGGCTACACCTTC	CASGTGDGYTF
TRBV25-1	TRBJ1-6	TRBD1	few	TGTGCCAGCAGTCCTAGGGGGCATAGTAATTCACCCCTCCACTTT	CASSPRGHSNSPLHF
TRBV6-5	TRBJ1-4	-	-	TGTGCCAGCAGGGAGGGTAATGAAAAACTGTTTTTT	CASREGNEKLFF
TRBV5-4	TRBJ2-3	-	-	TGTGCCAGCAGCTTGTACAACCCCACAGATACGCAGTATTTT	CASSLYNPTDTQYF
TRBV20-1	TRBJ2-3	TRBD1	once	TGCAGTGCTAGAAATAACAGGGGAACAGATACGCAGTATTTT	CSARNNRGTDTQYF
TRBV7-2	TRBJ2-7	TRBD1	many	TGCGCCAGCAGCTTGGGCAGGGGGTACGAGCAGTACTTC	CASSLGRGYEQYF
TRBV11-1	TRBJ2-7	-	-	TGTGCCAGCAGCTTAGCAGAGGGGTTAGAGCAGTACTTC	CASSLAEGLEQYF
TRBV2	TRBJ1-2	-	once	TGTGCCAGCAGTGAAGACAACTATGGCTACACCTTC	CASSEDNYGYTF
TRBV24-1	TRBJ2-3	-	-	TGTGCCACCAGTACTACAGGGACAGATACGCAGTATTTT	CATSTTGTDTQYF
TRBV5-6	TRBJ1-5	-	once	TGTGCCAGCAGCCTTAATCAAGGGCAGCCCCAGCATTTT	CASSLNQGQPQHF
TRBV7-3	TRBJ2-1	TRBD2	many	TGTGCCAGCAGCCCAGCAGCGGGGGGCCTTAATGAGCAGTTCTTC	CASSPAAGGLNEQFF
TRBV10-3	TRBJ2-7	-	few	TGTGCCATCGCCGGGAGACAGGGATCCTACGAGCAGTACTTC	CAIAGRQGSYEQYF
TRBV2	TRBJ2-1	TRBD1	-	TGTGCCAGCGACAGACAGGGGTACAATGAGCAGTTCTTC	CASDRQGYNEQFF
TRBV11-3	TRBJ2-3	-	-	TGTGCCAGCAGCCCAGACTCAGGCACAGATACGCAGTATTTT	CASSPDSGTDTQYF
TRBV24-1	TRBJ2-2	-	-	TGTGCCACCAGTGAAGTGCTAGCGTTGAACACCGGGGAGCTGTTTTTT	CATSEVLALNTGELFF
TRBV29-1	TRBJ1-1	-	-	TGCAGCGTCATGAGACAGAACGAAGCTTTCTTT	CSVMRQNEAFF
TRBV5-1	TRBJ1-1	-	many	TGCGCCAGCAGCTTGTCCACAGGGCCCATGAACACTGAAGCTTTCTTT	CASSLSTGPMNTEAFF
TRBV7-9	TRBJ2-3	TRBD2	-	TGTGCCAGCAGCAGGACTAGGGGAGATACGCAGTATTTT	CASSRTRGDTQYF
TRBV20-1	TRBJ2-7	TRBD2	once	TGCAGTGCTAGTAATAGCGGGGGGATCCCCCTCGAGCAGTACTTC	CSASNSGGIPLEQYF
TRBV4-1	TRBJ1-1	TRBD1	-	TGCGCCAGCAGCCAAGGGGTCGGGACAGGGGGCAGGACTGAAGCTTTCTTT	CASSQGVGTGGRTEAFF
TRBV7-2	TRBJ2-2	-	many	TGTGCCAGCAGCTTATTGTCAGGGGTTAACGGGGAGCTGTTTTTT	CASSLLSGVNGELFF
TRBV7-7	TRBJ1-4	-	-	TGTGCTAGCAGCAGAGGTCCCGGACAAGGGGAAAAACTGTTTTTT	CASSRGPGQGEKLFF
TRBV15	TRBJ2-4	-	-	TGTGCCACCAGCAGAGATGATGGCATTCAGTACTTC	CATSRDDGIQYF
TRBV5-6	TRBJ1-1	-	many	TGTGCCAGCAGCTTGGGAGGGAACACTGAAGCTTTCTTT	CASSLGGNTEAFF
TRBV3-1	TRBJ2-7	-	few	TGTGCCAGCAGCCAAGATGAAGGCGGGGGCTTTACCTACGAGCAGTACTTC	CASSQDEGGGFTYEQYF
TRBV9	TRBJ1-5	-	-	TGTGCCAGCAGCGATAGCGGGGGGGCCTACAATGAGCCCCAGCATTTT	CASSDSGGAYNEPQHF
TRBV7-6	TRBJ2-3	-	once	TGTGCCAGCAGCATTAGTCCGGTCCAGGATACGCAGTATTTT	CASSISPVQDTQYF
TRBV2	TRBJ2-7	TRBD2	-	TGTGCCCTCAGGGAGGGTTACGAGCAGTACTTC	CALREGYEQYF
TRBV7-8	TRBJ2-1	TRBD2	-	TGTGCCAGCAGCTTAGGCCTAGCGGAGTACAATGAGCAGTTCTTC	CASSLGLAEYNEQFF
TRBV7-2	TRBJ2-7	-	few	TGTGCCAGCAGCTTAGGCAGAGCGTACGAGCAGTACTTC	CASSLGRAYEQYF
TRBV5-6	TRBJ1-2	TRBD1	few	TGTGCCAGCAGCTTGGGGGGGACAGGGGTGAGAAACTATGGCTACACCTTC	CASSLGGTGVRNYGYTF
TRBV2	TRBJ2-7	-	few	TGTGCCAGCAAGGACGCGGGGCTGTACGAGCAGTACTTC	CASKDAGLYEQYF
TRBV5-1	TRBJ2-7	TRBD1	-	TGCGCCAGCTTCGCCTTACCGGGACAGGATGTCTACGAGCAGTACTTC	CASFALPGQDVYEQYF
TRBV24-1	TRBJ2-3	-	-	TGTGCCACCATGGGGGACTTAACAGATACGCAGTATTTT	CATMGDLTDTQYF
TRBV20-1	TRBJ1-3	TRBD1	-	TGCAGTGCTAGAGACGATGTCGCGGGACAGGGATTTTACTCTGGAAACACCATATATTTT	CSARDDVAGQGFYSGNTIYF
TRBV10-3	TRBJ1-2	TRBD1	-	TGTGCCATCAGTGAATTACAGGGGAGCTATGGCTACACCTTC	CAISELQGSYGYTF
TRBV20-1	TRBJ2-3	-	-	TGCAGTGCTGAACCTGGACCCATTAGACGCACAGATACGCAGTATTTT	CSAEPGPIRRTDTQYF
TRBV19	TRBJ2-7	-	-	TGTGCCACCACAGGGTCGCTGTACGAGCAGTACTTC	CATTGSLYEQYF
TRBV12-3/TRBV12-4	TRBJ1-1	-	-	TGTGCCAGCAGTAAACAGATTCAAGCTTTCTTT	CASSKQIQAFF
TRBV20-1	TRBJ2-3	-	-	TGCAGTGCTCGCGGACCGACAGATACGCAGTATTTT	CSARGPTDTQYF
TRBV10-3	TRBJ1-6	TRBD1	-	TGTGCCATCAGGGGGACAGGGGGCACGAATTCACCCCTCCACTTT	CAIRGTGGTNSPLHF
TRBV5-1	TRBJ2-2	TRBD2	many	TGCGCCAGCAGCTGGTGGACTAGCGGGGTAGCTGAGGAGCTGTTTTTT	CASSWWTSGVAEELFF
TRBV29-1	TRBJ1-5	-	-	TGCAGCGTTGAAGGGGTGAAGAAGCAGCCCCAGCATTTT	CSVEGVKKQPQHF
TRBV20-1	TRBJ2-7	-	-	TGCAGTGCTAGTCTGTACCGAGACCTCTTGAGTGAGCAGTACTTC	CSASLYRDLLSEQYF
TRBV19	TRBJ1-2	TRBD1	-	TGTGCCAGTAGTGGAATGGTAAGGGGGCGTGATGGCTACACCTTC	CASSGMVRGRDGYTF
TRBV2	TRBJ2-1	TRBD1	-	TGTGCCAGCTCCCCTGTCGGGACAGCCGAGAATGAGCAGTTCTTC	CASSPVGTAENEQFF
TRBV20-1	TRBJ1-1	-	few	TGCAGTGCCACCCCGGGCAGCCCCAAAGCTTTCTTT	CSATPGSPKAFF
TRBV19	TRBJ2-7	TRBD1	-	TGTGCCAGTAGTACCACAGGGGACTACGAGCAGTACTTC	CASSTTGDYEQYF
TRBV10-3	TRBJ1-3	TRBD1	once	TGTGCCATCAGTGAACGACAGGGCTCTGGAAACACCATATATTTT	CAISERQGSGNTIYF
TRBV20-1	TRBJ2-7	-	few	TGCAGTGCTAACCTTGGTGGCTACGAGCAGTACTTC	CSANLGGYEQYF
TRBV19	TRBJ2-1	-	-	TGTGCCAGTAGTATAAATAGGGCCGGCAATGAGCAGTTCTTC	CASSINRAGNEQFF
TRBV20-1	TRBJ2-7	-	-	TGTAGTGTCGTAGCCCAGGGAATCGGCTACGAGCAGTACTTC	CSVVAQGIGYEQYF
TRBV7-3	TRBJ1-2	-	-	TGTGCCAGCACCGTACAGAGAACTAACTATGGCTACACCTTC	CASTVQRTNYGYTF
TRBV29-1	TRBJ1-1	-	-	TGCAGCGCCCGAGCGGCCGGCAACACTGAAGCTTTCTTT	CSARAAGNTEAFF
TRBV2	TRBJ1-4	-	-	TGTGCCAGCAGTGAAGGCAGGCTAGCAACTAATGAAAAACTGTTTTTT	CASSEGRLATNEKLFF
TRBV10-3	TRBJ1-6	TRBD1	-	TGTGCCATCAGTCCCGGGACAGCCTCTAGGGCCTATAATTCACCCCTCCACTTT	CAISPGTASRAYNSPLHF